This TCR beta chain was sequenced in a study of T cell responses to AZD1222 COVID-19 vaccine. The overall study: Pooled together were second doses at about 4 or about 12 weeks.

Clones were sequenced by immunoSEQ multiplex PCR, and TCRdb holds only the in-frame ones, with some missing. This table has around 100,000 clones, 90% to 95% appearing once. Per the germline V gene, CDR1 is SGHRS and CDR2 is YFSETQ. Between the trimmed V and J ends, which lost 3 bases and 2 bases, there was a span of 6 bases. CDR3 length equals 12 residues. A remark on this clone: As yet, its antigen is unknown.

Study-wide findings and caveats: Increased Spike-specific TCR breadth and depth were observed after two AZD1222 doses.

The sequences come from peripheral blood, collected on day 0 of AZD1222 vaccination. The gene calls are TRBV5-1 and TRBJ2-7; D gene uncertain. This receptor was taken from an adult in good health. The CDR3 bases are TGCGCCAGCAGCTCTTCAACCTACGAGCAGTACTTC. Amino acids: CASSSSTYEQYF.